The 18 T cell receptor beta chains given below trace back to one sample, sequenced in a study of T cells in Graves' hyperthyroidism and ophthalmopathy. RNA transcripts gave rise to amplified TCR beta CDR3 regions. First-round RT-PCR targeting the TCR CDR3 was performed with the HTBI primer set. TCRdb itself ran the multiplex PCR reads through MiXCR, one entry per CDR3 protein. The repertoire holds 150,000 or so distinct CDR3 sequences, with 8% to 9.5% as singletons. The sequenced sample was blood. These receptors came from a young woman with Graves' hyperthyroidism that later progressed to Graves' ophthalmopathy.

The sample holds many counts of this clonotype. The chain joins TRBV20-1 to TRBJ1-2; D unresolved. Germline lookup yields CDR1 DFQATT and CDR2 SNEGSKA (reference sequence). The CDR3 sequence is 15 residues long. Trimming stripped 1 base from V and 4 bases from J, with 16 bases between. The chain's CDR3 is CSARVPPRGSYGYTF. CDR3 nucleotide sequence: TGCAGTGCTAGAGTCCCACCGAGAGGGTCCTATGGCTACACCTTC.

The table lists this clonotype with a few counts. The chain links TRBV11-2 to TRBJ2-7, with D hard to call. The CDR3 contains 12 residues. V was cut by 6 bases and J by 4 bases, with 10 bases left in between. The germline CDR1 and CDR2 sequences are SGHAT and FQNNGV. CDR3 sequence (DNA): TGTGCCAGCAGATTACCCTCTTACGAGCAGTACTTC. Its protein is CASRLPSYEQYF. The full variable domain, its missing parts supplied by reference TRBV11-2 and TRBJ2-7, is EAGVAQSPRYKIIEKRQSVAFWCNPISGHATLYWYQQILGQGPKLLIQFQNNGVVDDSQLPKDRFSAERLKGVDSTLKIQPAKLEDSAVYLCASRLPSYEQYFGPGTRLTVT.

This clonotype has at least ten counts. The chain uses TRBV20-1 and TRBJ2-1; D may be TRBD1 (6 bases). Trimming cost V 8 bases and J 5 bases, with 16 bases left between them. The germline V gene encodes CDR1 DFQATT and CDR2 SNEGSKA (reference sequence). This CDR3 region has 13 residues. The CDR3 here is CSPGRGRDNEQFF. CDR3 DNA sequence: TGCAGTCCAGGCAGGGGACGTGACAATGAGCAGTTCTTC.

This clonotype appeared many times. This chain uses TRBV3-1 with TRBJ1-4; no clear D gene. Trimming shortened V by 6 bases and J by 8 bases, and 7 bases separated the two germline ends. Germline values: CDR1 LGHDT, CDR2 YNNKEL (reference sequence). This CDR3 has 11 amino acids. CDR3 protein: CASRRGEKLFF. In nucleotides, the CDR3 is TGTGCCAGCAGACGCGGGGAAAAACTGTTTTTT.

This clonotype has ten or more counts. The genes are TRBV28 and TRBJ1-1, with no clear D. CDR1 and CDR2 (germline): MDHEN, SYDVKM. Deletions cut 7 bases from V and 5 bases from J, with 14 bases between. The CDR3 runs 13 residues. CDR3 sequence (DNA): TGTGCCAGCAATCCACCGGGTTCAACTGAAGCTTTCTTT. Its translation is CASNPPGSTEAFF. The full variable domain, rest sourced from reference TRBV28 and TRBJ1-1, is DVKVTQSSRYLVKRTGEKVFLECVQDMDHENMFWYRQDPGLGLRLIYFSYDVKMKEKGDIPEGYSVSREKKERFSLILESASTNQTSMYLCASNPPGSTEAFFGQGTRLTVV.

The chain joins TRBV6-1 to TRBJ1-5; D gene unclear. V was shortened by 7 bases and J by 0 bases, with 16 bases between the two germline ends. CDR3 length: 16 residues. CDR1 is MNHNS, CDR2 SASEGT, per germline. The CDR3 protein is CASNPREPISNQPQHF. For the CDR3, the DNA is TGTGCCAGCAATCCTCGCGAACCCATTAGCAATCAGCCCCAGCATTTT.

This clonotype was recorded many times. V usage is TRBV7-9 and J usage is TRBJ2-7; D unresolved. CDR1 is SEHNR, CDR2 FQNEAQ, per germline (reference sequence). Trimming cost V 1 base and J 7 bases, with 8 bases left between them. The CDR3 runs 12 residues. CDR3 nucleotides: TGTGCCAGCAGCTTAGACCGGGCTGAGCAGTACTTC. It codes for CASSLDRAEQYF. The entire variable domain, with the rest obtained from reference TRBV7-9 and TRBJ2-7, is as follows: DTGVSQNPRHKITKRGQNVTFRCDPISEHNRLYWYRQTLGQGPEFLTYFQNEAQLEKSRLLSDRFSAERPKGSFSTLEIQRTEQGDSAMYLCASSLDRAEQYFGPGTRLTVT.

The sample holds many counts of this clonotype. This sequence joins TRBV9 and TRBJ2-3; 12 bases fit TRBD2. Germline V gives CDR1 SGDLS, CDR2 YYNGEE. This CDR3 is built from 16 residues. V lost 0 bases to trimming and J lost 5 bases; unmatched junction nucleotides: 4. This chain's CDR3 is CASSVGLAGELDTQYF. The CDR3 coding sequence is TGTGCCAGCAGCGTAGGACTAGCGGGAGAGTTAGATACGCAGTATTTT.

About this clonotype: Possible read error: a much larger clone is one base away. The genes are TRBV10-3 and TRBJ2-1, with D tentatively TRBD1 or TRBD2 (5 bases each). Germline V lookup: CDR1 ENHRY, CDR2 SYGVKD. Trimming removed 6 bases at V and 2 bases at J, with 17 bases between. This CDR3 region has 16 residues. CDR3 DNA: TGTGCCATCAGCTCCGGGACCTACCGTACCTACAATGAGCAGTTCTTC. Amino acids: CAISSGTYRTYNEQFF.

This clonotype was observed many times. An end of the junction differs from the germline gene, which may be a read error. V and J are TRBV19 and TRBJ2-5, with D maybe TRBD2 (6 bases). CDR1 LNHDA and CDR2 SQIVND come from the germline V gene (reference sequence). This CDR3 is 15 amino acids long. This chain's CDR3 is CASSTPGEIQEIQYF. CDR3 coding DNA: TGTGCCAGTAGCACGCCGGGGGAGATCCAAGAGATCCAGTACTTC.

In its sample, this clonotype was seen a few times. This rearrangement joins TRBV13 to TRBJ2-1, with D tentatively TRBD1 (6 bases). The CDR3 runs 14 residues. Germline V gene lookup returns CDR1 PRHDT and CDR2 FYEKMQ (reference sequence). Deletions cut 11 bases from V and 7 bases from J, with 21 bases between. The CDR3 here is CAPQQWTAGNEQFF. In DNA, the CDR3 is TGTGCCCCCCAACAGTGGACAGCCGGGAATGAGCAGTTCTTC.

The V gene is TRBV5-6, the J gene TRBJ2-1; the D gene could be TRBD1 or TRBD2 (7 bases each). The CDR3 totals 16 residues. The germline CDR1 and CDR2 sequences are SGHDT and YYEEEE. Trimming shortened V by 4 bases and J by 4 bases, and 18 bases separated the two germline ends. CDR3 residues: CASSHGGTVSYNEQFF. CDR3 nucleotide sequence: TGTGCCAGCAGCCACGGGGGGACAGTTTCTTACAATGAGCAGTTCTTC. Using reference TRBV5-6 and TRBJ2-1 for the parts outside the CDR3, the full variable domain is DAGVTQSPTHLIKTRGQQVTLRCSPKSGHDTVSWYQQALGQGPQFIFQYYEEEERQRGNFPDRFSGHQFPNYSSELNVNALLLGDSALYLCASSHGGTVSYNEQFFGPGTRLTVL.

The table lists this clonotype with a few counts. This chain links TRBV20-1 with TRBJ2-4; 8 bases fit TRBD2. Germline V gene lookup returns CDR1 DFQATT and CDR2 SNEGSKA (reference sequence). The V segment lost 0 bases and the J segment 0 bases; nucleotides outside the gene matches: 7. There are 17 residues in the CDR3. DNA for the CDR3: TGCAGTGCTAGAGAGGTTGTGCGGGGGGAAGCCAAAAACATTCAGTACTTC. This sequence encodes CSAREVVRGEAKNIQYF.

This clonotype occurred many times. The chain couples TRBV7-9 to TRBJ2-3, with D tentatively TRBD1 (6 bases). This CDR3 has 15 residues. Between the trimmed V and J ends, which lost 2 bases and 0 bases, there was a span of 9 bases. Germline loops: CDR1 SEHNR, CDR2 FQNEAQ (reference sequence). DNA for the CDR3: TGTGCCAGCAGCTTACGGACAGCGAGCACAGATACGCAGTATTTT. It codes for CASSLRTASTDTQYF.

The chain is built from TRBV20-1 and TRBJ2-3, with D maybe TRBD2 (7 bases). CDR3 length equals 13 residues. V lost 6 bases and J lost 4, with 14 bases in between. Germline values: CDR1 DFQATT, CDR2 SNEGSKA (reference sequence). This CDR3 reads CSARGGGADTQYF. The CDR3 bases are TGCAGTGCCCGAGGGGGGGGGGCAGATACGCAGTATTTT.

The rearrangement uses TRBV4-2 and TRBJ2-3; 15 nucleotides line up with TRBD2. This CDR3 region has 16 residues. CDR1 LGHNA and CDR2 YNFKEQ come from the germline V gene. Trimming at V came to 2 bases and at J to 6 bases, leaving 3 bases not matched to a gene. CDR3 sequence reads: CASSQPGLAGGDTQYF. The CDR3, as DNA: TGTGCCAGCAGCCAACCTGGACTAGCGGGGGGGGATACGCAGTATTTT.

This clonotype was counted between two and nine times. V and J are TRBV10-1 and TRBJ2-3; D possibly corresponds to TRBD1 (6 bases). The V gene's germline CDR1 is WNHNN and CDR2 SYGVQD (reference sequence). The CDR3 extends over 15 amino acids. Trimming left V 3 bases short and J 5 bases short, with 15 bases between. This CDR3 is CASSESKQGVDTQYF. In DNA, the CDR3 is TGCGCCAGCAGTGAATCGAAACAGGGTGTAGATACGCAGTATTTT.

This clonotype was detected many times. The chain employs TRBV20-1 and TRBJ2-2, with 10 bases matching TRBD1. This CDR3 is 15 amino acids long. J was trimmed by 3 bases and V by 2 bases; bases with no gene match: 3. From germline, CDR1 is DFQATT and CDR2 SNEGSKA (reference sequence). CDR3 region: CSARIGTGDTGELFF. Here the CDR3 DNA reads TGCAGTGCTAGAATTGGGACAGGGGACACCGGGGAGCTGTTTTTT.